This T cell receptor beta chain was recorded in a study of cytomegalovirus exposure and HLA in healthy donors. Comment on this clone: The antigen is not known.

Study observations and caveats: Reports described diagnosis of cytomegalovirus status by the classifier as highly specific and sensitive.

The junction had 11 bases not matched to a gene; V was cut back by 4 bases and J by 8 bases. Germline values: CDR1 SGDLS, CDR2 YYNGEE. This CDR3 has 15 residues. Primers included in the PCR were 60 Vbeta and 13 Jbeta primers. This table comes from immunoSEQ multiplex PCR, and its TCRdb copy is limited to in-frame clones, with some not included. The sample has roughly 150,000 clones; approximately 78% are singletons. The sequence came from a male donor in good health and CMV-seropositive. The specimen was PBMCs. The V and J genes are TRBV9 and TRBJ2-1, with 8 bases aligning to TRBD2. CDR3 amino acids: CASSQLGLGVDEQFF. The CDR3, as DNA: TGTGCCAGCAGCCAGCTGGGACTAGGGGTCGATGAGCAGTTCTTC.